This T cell receptor beta chain is from a study of blood T cell repertoires in COVID-19. Germline V gene data show CDR1 as KGHDR and CDR2 as SFDVKD. The CDR3 sequence is 10 residues long. The germline V and J ends were trimmed by 7 bases and 13 bases, with 7 bases remaining between them. Sequencing was performed with immunoSEQ multiplex PCR; in TCRdb, only in-frame clones are kept and a portion is missing. The sample lists roughly 60,000 clones; approximately 92% were seen once. The receptor was derived from a woman older than 75 with active COVID-19. The sample consisted of peripheral blood. The chain is built from TRBV24-1 and TRBJ1-6, with D unclear. CDR3 sequence (DNA): TGTGCCACCAGGTCTTCGCCCCTCCACTTT. Its protein product is CATRSSPLHF.